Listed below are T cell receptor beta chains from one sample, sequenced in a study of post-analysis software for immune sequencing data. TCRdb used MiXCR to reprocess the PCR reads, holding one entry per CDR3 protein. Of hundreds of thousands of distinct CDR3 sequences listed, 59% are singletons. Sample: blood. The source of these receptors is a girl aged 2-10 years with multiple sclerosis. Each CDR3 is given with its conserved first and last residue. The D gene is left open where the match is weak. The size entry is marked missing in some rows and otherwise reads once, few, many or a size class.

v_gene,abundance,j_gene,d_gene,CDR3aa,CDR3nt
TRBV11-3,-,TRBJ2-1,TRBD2,CASSLGGGGARDEQFF,TGTGCCAGCAGCTTGGGCGGCGGGGGGGCGAGGGATGAGCAGTTCTTC
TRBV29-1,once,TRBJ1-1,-,CSVEWGRTEAFF,TGCAGCGTTGAATGGGGTAGGACTGAAGCTTTCTTT
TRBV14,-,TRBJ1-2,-,CASSQTGRPNYGYTF,TGTGCCAGCAGCCAGACGGGCCGGCCGAACTATGGCTACACCTTC
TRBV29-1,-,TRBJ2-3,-,CSVDLLLSNTQYF,TGCAGCGTTGACTTACTACTCTCGAATACGCAGTATTTT
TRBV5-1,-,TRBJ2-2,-,CASSLKRRWAGELFF,TGCGCCAGCAGCTTGAAGCGTCGATGGGCCGGGGAGCTGTTTTTT
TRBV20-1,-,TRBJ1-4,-,CSAPAVGKLLF,TGCAGTGCCCCCGCGGTAGGAAAACTGCTTTTT
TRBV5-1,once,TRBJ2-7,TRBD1,CASRPGTGRSYEQYF,TGCGCCAGCAGGCCGGGGACAGGGCGATCCTACGAGCAGTACTTC
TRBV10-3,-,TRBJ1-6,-,CAIRGVDRYNSPLHF,TGTGCCATCAGGGGGGTCGACAGGTATAATTCACCCCTCCACTTT
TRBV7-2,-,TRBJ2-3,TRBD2,CASSTTSAVGTSKLNTQYF,TGTGCCAGCAGCACGACCTCTGCGGTCGGGACTAGCAAGTTAAATACGCAGTATTTT
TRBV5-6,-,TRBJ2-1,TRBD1,CASSLFRQGYNEQFF,TGTGCCAGCAGCTTGTTTAGACAGGGCTACAATGAGCAGTTCTTC
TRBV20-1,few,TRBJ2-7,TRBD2,CSAILAREDTYEQYF,TGCAGTGCGATATTAGCGCGGGAGGACACCTACGAGCAGTACTTC
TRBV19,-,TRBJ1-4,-,CASSPSTTNEKLFF,TGTGCCAGTAGCCCATCTACAACTAATGAAAAACTGTTTTTT
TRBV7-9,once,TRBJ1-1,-,CASSLAPPSEAFF,TGTGCCAGCAGCTTAGCGCCTCCTTCTGAAGCTTTCTTT
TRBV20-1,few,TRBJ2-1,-,CSALGPGAYNEQFF,TGCAGTGCCCTTGGACCGGGGGCCTACAATGAGCAGTTCTTC
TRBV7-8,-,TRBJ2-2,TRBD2,CASSSRRLADDTGELFF,TGTGCCAGCAGCTCCAGAAGACTAGCGGACGACACCGGGGAGCTGTTTTTT
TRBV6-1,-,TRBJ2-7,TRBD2,CASSEGTSATYEQYF,TGTGCCAGCAGTGAAGGGACTAGCGCGACCTACGAGCAGTACTTC
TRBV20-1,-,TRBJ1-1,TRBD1,CSARGDREAFF,TGCAGTGCTAGGGGGGACAGAGAAGCTTTCTTT
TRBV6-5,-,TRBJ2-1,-,CASSYSSRLANNGQFF,TGTGCCAGCAGTTACTCGAGTAGGTTAGCTAATAATGGGCAGTTCTTC
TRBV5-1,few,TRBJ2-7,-,CASSLWGDTIEQYF,TGCGCCAGCAGCTTGTGGGGGGACACGATCGAGCAGTACTTC
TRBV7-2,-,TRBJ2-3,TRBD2,CASSSVGGGAGTDTQYF,TGTGCCAGCAGCTCCGTGGGCGGGGGGGCTGGCACAGATACGCAGTATTTT
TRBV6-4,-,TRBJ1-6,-,CASIGMSWLSLGSYNSPLHF,TGTGCCAGCATAGGGATGTCCTGGCTGTCACTCGGCTCCTATAATTCACCCCTCCACTTT
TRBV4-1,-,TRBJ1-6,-,CASSQSGGKDSPLHF,TGCGCCAGCAGCCAATCGGGGGGGAAGGATTCACCCCTCCACTTT
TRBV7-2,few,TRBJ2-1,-,CASSSRGQGDHEQFF,TGTGCCAGCAGCTCTCGGGGGCAGGGGGACCATGAGCAGTTCTTC
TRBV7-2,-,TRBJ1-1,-,CASSLNPGGSTEAFF,TGTGCCAGCAGCTTAAACCCCGGGGGAAGCACTGAAGCTTTCTTT
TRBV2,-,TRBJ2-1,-,CASRDRDHVGDEQFF,TGTGCCAGCAGAGATAGGGACCACGTGGGGGATGAGCAGTTCTTC
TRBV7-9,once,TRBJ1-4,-,CASSLVSLGVRNEKLFF,TGTGCCAGCAGCTTAGTATCGCTGGGGGTCAGGAATGAAAAACTGTTTTTT
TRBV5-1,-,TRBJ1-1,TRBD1,CASSLASGAGGGKAEAFF,TGCGCCAGCAGCTTGGCCTCCGGAGCAGGGGGCGGTAAGGCTGAAGCTTTCTTT
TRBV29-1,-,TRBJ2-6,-,CSVNVLTF,TGCAGCGTGAACGTCCTGACTTTC
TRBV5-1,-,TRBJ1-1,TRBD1,CASSFTGEADTEAFF,TGCGCCAGCAGCTTTACAGGGGAAGCAGACACTGAAGCTTTCTTT
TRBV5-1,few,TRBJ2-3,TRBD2,CASSPREGSTDTQYF,TGCGCCAGCAGCCCGCGGGAGGGAAGCACAGATACGCAGTATTTT
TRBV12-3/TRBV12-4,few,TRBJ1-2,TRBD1,CASSLTGVDGYTF,TGTGCCAGCAGTTTGACAGGGGTCGATGGCTACACCTTC
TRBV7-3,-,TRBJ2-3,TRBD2,CASSLVAGRADTQYF,TGTGCCAGCAGCTTAGTAGCGGGGCGGGCGGATACGCAGTATTTT
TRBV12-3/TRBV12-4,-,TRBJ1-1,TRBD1,CASSLSLGQGVPFF,TGTGCCAGCAGTTTAAGTTTAGGACAGGGGGTACCTTTCTTT
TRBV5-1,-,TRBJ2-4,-,CASSGVEGDITGHQYF,TGCGCCAGCAGCGGAGTGGAGGGTGACATTACAGGACATCAGTACTTC
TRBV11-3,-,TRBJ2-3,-,CASSLGVGAADTQYF,TGTGCCAGCAGCTTAGGGGTGGGAGCGGCAGATACGCAGTATTTT
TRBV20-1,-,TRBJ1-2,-,CSAGRGPHNYGYTF,TGCAGTGCTGGTAGGGGACCCCATAACTATGGCTACACCTTC
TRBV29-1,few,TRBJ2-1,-,CSVSPGLPLGTGNEQFF,TGCAGCGTGTCTCCGGGACTGCCCTTGGGTACGGGCAATGAGCAGTTCTTC
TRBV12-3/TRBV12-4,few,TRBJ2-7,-,CASSRDIYEQYF,TGTGCCAGCAGTCGGGACATCTACGAGCAGTACTTC
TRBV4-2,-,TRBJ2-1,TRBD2,CASSQDSLAGGLKQFF,TGTGCCAGCAGCCAAGATTCACTAGCGGGAGGTCTCAAGCAGTTCTTC
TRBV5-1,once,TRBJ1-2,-,CASSREGMDYGYTF,TGCGCCTCCTCAAGAGAGGGAATGGACTATGGCTACACCTTC